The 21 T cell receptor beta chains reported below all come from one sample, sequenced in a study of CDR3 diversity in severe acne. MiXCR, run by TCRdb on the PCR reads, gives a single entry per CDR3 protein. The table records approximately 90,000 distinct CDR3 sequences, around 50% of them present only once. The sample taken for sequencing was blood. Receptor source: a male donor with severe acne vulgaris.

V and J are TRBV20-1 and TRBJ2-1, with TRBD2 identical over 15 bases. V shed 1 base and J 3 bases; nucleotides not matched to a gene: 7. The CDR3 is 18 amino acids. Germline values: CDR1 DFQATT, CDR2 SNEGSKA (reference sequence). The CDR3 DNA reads TGCAGTGCTAGAGCCCGGACTAGCGGGAGGGCGGTCTACAATGAGCAGTTCTTC. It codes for CSARARTSGRAVYNEQFF.

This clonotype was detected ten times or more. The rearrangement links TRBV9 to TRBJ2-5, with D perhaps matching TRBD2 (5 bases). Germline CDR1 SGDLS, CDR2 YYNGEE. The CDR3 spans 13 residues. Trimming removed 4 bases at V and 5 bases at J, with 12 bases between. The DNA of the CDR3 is TGTGCCAGCAGCCCCCGAAGCGGTGAGACCCAGTACTTC. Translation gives CASSPRSGETQYF.

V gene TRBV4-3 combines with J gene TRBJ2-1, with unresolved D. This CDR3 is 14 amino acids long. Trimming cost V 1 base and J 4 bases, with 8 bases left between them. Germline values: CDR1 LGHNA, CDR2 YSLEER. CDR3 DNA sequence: TGCGCCAGCAGCCAAGGCAATTCTTACAATGAGCAGTTCTTC. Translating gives CASSQGNSYNEQFF.

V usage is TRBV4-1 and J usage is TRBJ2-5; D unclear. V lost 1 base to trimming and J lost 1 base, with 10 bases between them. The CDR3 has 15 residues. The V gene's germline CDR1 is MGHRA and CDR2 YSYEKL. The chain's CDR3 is CASSQVPDVQETQYF. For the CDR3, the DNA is TGCGCCAGCAGCCAAGTCCCCGACGTCCAAGAGACCCAGTACTTC.

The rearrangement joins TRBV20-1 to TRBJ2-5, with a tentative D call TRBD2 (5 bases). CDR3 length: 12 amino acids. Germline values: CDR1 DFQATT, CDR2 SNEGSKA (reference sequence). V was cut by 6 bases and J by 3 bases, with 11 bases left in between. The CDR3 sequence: CSATGLKETQYF. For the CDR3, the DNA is TGCAGTGCCACCGGACTCAAAGAGACCCAGTACTTC.

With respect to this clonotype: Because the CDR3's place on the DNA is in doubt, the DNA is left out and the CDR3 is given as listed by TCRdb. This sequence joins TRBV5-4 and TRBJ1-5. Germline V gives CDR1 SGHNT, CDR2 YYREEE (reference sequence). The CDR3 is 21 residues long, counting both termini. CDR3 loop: CASSLDRGYEKLFFGSGTQHF.

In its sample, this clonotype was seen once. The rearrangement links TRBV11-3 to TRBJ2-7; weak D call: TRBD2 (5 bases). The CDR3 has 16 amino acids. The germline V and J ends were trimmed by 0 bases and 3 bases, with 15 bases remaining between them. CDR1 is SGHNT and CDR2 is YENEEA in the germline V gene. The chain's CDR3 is CASSLDQATSIYEQYF. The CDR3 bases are TGTGCCAGCAGCTTAGACCAAGCCACTAGTATCTACGAGCAGTACTTC.

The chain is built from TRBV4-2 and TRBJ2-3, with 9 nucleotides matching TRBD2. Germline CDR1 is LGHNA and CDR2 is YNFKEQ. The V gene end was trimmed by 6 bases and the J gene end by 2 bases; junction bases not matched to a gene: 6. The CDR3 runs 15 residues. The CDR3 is CASSLTSGYTDTQYF. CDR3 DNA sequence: TGTGCCAGCAGTCTGACTAGCGGTTACACAGATACGCAGTATTTT.

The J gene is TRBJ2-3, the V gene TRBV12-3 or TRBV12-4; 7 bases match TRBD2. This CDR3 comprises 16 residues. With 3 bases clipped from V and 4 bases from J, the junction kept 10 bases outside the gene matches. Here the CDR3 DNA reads TGTGCCAGCAGTTTTGGGGGGGGAGGGAGTGCAGATACGCAGTATTTT. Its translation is CASSFGGGGSADTQYF.

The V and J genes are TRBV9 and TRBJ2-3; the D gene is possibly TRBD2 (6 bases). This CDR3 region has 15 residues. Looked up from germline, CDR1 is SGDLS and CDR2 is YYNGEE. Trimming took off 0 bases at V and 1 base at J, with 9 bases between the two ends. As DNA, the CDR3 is TGTGCCAGCAGCGTAGTGGGGGAGGGCACAGATACGCAGTATTTT. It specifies CASSVVGEGTDTQYF.

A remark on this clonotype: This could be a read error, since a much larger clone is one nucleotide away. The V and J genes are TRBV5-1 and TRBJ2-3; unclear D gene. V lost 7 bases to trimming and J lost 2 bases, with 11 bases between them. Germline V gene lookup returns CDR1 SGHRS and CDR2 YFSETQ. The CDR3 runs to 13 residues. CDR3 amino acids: CASGSSTTDTQYF. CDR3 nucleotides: TGCGCCAGCGGGTCCTCTACCACAGATACGCAGTATTTT.

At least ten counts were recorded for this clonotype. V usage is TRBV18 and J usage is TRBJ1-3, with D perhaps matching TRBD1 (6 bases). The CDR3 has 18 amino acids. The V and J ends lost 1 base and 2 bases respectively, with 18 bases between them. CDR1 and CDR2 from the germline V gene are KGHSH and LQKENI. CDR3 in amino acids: CASSPLRSGGPAGNTIYF. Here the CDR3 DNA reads TGTGCCAGCTCACCACTTCGTTCCGGGGGGCCTGCTGGAAACACCATATATTTT.

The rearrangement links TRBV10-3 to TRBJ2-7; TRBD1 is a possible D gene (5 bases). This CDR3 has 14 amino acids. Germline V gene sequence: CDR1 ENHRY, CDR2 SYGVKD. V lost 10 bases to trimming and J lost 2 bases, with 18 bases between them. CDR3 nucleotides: TGTGCCAGCAAGGACACAGGTGACGCCTACGAGCAGTACTTC. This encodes CASKDTGDAYEQYF.

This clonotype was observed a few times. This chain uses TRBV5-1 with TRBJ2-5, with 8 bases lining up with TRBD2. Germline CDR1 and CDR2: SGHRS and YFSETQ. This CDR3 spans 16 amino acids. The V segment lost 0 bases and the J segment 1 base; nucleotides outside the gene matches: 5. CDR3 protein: CASSLATAGAQETQYF. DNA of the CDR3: TGCGCCAGCAGCTTGGCGACAGCGGGGGCCCAAGAGACCCAGTACTTC.

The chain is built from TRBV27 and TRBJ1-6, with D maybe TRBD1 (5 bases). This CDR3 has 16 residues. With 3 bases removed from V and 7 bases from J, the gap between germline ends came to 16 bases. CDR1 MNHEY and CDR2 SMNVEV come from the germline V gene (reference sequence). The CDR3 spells CASSFTTGTANSPLHF. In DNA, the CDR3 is TGTGCCAGCAGTTTTACTACCGGGACGGCCAATTCACCCCTCCACTTT.

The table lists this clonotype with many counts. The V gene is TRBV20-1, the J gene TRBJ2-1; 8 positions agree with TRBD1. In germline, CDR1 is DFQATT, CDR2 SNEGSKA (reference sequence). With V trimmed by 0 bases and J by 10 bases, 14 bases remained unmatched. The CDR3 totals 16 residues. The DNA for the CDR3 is TGCAGTGCTAGAGATAACGGACAGGGCGATACATCGGAGCAGTTCTTC. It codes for CSARDNGQGDTSEQFF.

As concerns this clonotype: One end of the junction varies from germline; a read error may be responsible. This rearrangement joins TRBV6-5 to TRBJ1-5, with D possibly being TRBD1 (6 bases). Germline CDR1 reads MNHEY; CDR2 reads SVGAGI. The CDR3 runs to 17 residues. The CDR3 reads CASSYSGGPYSDQPQHF. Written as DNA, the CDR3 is TGTGCCAGCAGTTACTCGGGGGGGCCCTATAGCGATCAGCCCCAGCATTTT.

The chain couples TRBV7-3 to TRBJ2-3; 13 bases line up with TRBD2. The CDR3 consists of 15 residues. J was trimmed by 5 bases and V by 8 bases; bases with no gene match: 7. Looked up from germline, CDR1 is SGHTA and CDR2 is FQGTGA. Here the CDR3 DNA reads TGTGCCAGCCACACTAGCGGGAGGGCCGGAGATACGCAGTATTTT. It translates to CASHTSGRAGDTQYF.

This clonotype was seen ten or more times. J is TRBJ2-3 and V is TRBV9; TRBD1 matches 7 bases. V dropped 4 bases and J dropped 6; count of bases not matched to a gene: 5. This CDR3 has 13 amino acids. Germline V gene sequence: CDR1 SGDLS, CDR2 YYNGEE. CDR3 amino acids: CASSLWTGDTQYF. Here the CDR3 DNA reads TGTGCCAGCAGCCTTTGGACAGGTGATACGCAGTATTTT.

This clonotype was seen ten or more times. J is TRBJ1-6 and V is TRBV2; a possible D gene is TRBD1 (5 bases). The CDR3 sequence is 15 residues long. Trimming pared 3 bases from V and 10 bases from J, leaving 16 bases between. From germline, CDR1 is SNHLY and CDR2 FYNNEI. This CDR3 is CASSDQAGRESPLHF. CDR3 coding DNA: TGTGCCAGCAGTGACCAGGCAGGGCGGGAATCACCCCTCCACTTT.

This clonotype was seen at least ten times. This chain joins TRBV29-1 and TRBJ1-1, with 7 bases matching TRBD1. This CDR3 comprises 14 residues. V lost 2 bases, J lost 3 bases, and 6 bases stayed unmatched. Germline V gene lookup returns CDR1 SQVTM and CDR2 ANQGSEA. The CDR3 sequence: CSVERQGGDTEAFF. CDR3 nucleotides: TGCAGCGTTGAAAGACAGGGCGGCGACACTGAAGCTTTCTTT.